The 32 T cell receptor beta chains in this list originate from one sample, sequenced in a study of T cell responses to AZD1222 COVID-19 vaccine. Sequencing was performed with immunoSEQ multiplex PCR; in TCRdb, only in-frame clones are kept and a portion is missing. The top ten hold about 2.5% of the sample, which has approximately 110,000 clones, over 75% seen once. Sequencing used peripheral blood, obtained on day 0 of AZD1222 vaccination. These receptors were obtained from an adult in good health.

The chain is built from TRBV18 and TRBJ2-4; 15 bases match TRBD2. The germline V gene has CDR1 KGHSH and CDR2 LQKENI. CDR3 size: 19 residues. V lost 2 bases, J lost 0 bases, and 5 bases stayed unmatched. The CDR3 loop is CASSPGLAGGKLAKNIQYF. As DNA, the CDR3 is TGTGCCAGCTCACCAGGACTAGCGGGAGGGAAGCTAGCCAAAAACATTCAGTACTTC.

The chain joins TRBV5-5 to TRBJ1-2; D unclear. V was cut by 2 bases and J by 3 bases, with 11 bases left in between. From germline, CDR1 is SGHKS and CDR2 YYEKEE (reference sequence). There are 14 residues in the CDR3. CDR3 residues: CASSLEPTHYGYTF. Written as DNA, the CDR3 is TGTGCCAGCAGCTTAGAACCGACCCACTATGGCTACACCTTC.

V and J are TRBV7-8 and TRBJ2-7; 7 nucleotides align to TRBD2. With 1 base clipped from V and 7 bases from J, the junction kept 4 bases outside the gene matches. CDR1 and CDR2 from the germline V gene are SGHVS and FQNEAQ. This CDR3 is built from 13 residues. CDR3 in amino acids: CASSLERGGEQYF. The CDR3 nucleotides read TGTGCCAGCAGCTTAGAAAGGGGAGGGGAGCAGTACTTC. The whole variable domain, remainder taken from reference TRBV7-8 and TRBJ2-7, is GAGVSQSPRYKVAKRGQDVALRCDPISGHVSLFWYQQALGQGPEFLTYFQNEAQLDKSGLPSDRFFAERPEGSVSTLKIQRTQQEDSAVYLCASSLERGGEQYFGPGTRLTVT.

This clone was seen a single time. Here the CDR3 DNA reads TGTGCCAGCACACCCAGCTACAATGAGCAGTTCTTC. This translates into CASTPSYNEQFF. The chain uses TRBV6-6 and TRBJ2-1; D gene uncertain. CDR1 and CDR2 from the germline V gene are MNHNY and SVGAGI (reference sequence). V was shortened by 7 bases and J by 3 bases, with 7 bases between the two germline ends. CDR3 length: 12 residues.

The V gene is TRBV12-3 or TRBV12-4, the J gene TRBJ1-3; no firm D call. The CDR3 length is 12 residues. The V end was cut by 6 bases, the J end by 4 bases, with 7 bases between. CDR3 in DNA: TGTGCCAGCAGGATCCCCGGAAACACCATATATTTT. Protein sequence: CASRIPGNTIYF.

This clone showed up just a few times. The CDR3 protein is CASSGGNWNLEQFF. The CDR3 DNA is TGTGCCAGCAGTGGCGGGAATTGGAATTTGGAGCAGTTCTTC. This chain joins TRBV2 and TRBJ2-1; TRBD2 might be the D (6 bases). The CDR3 runs to 14 residues. Trimming pared 4 bases from V and 10 bases from J, leaving 17 bases between. Germline V gene lookup returns CDR1 SNHLY and CDR2 FYNNEI.

This sequence joins TRBV9 and TRBJ2-1, with TRBD1 as a possible D gene (5 bases). This CDR3 is 15 amino acids long. Germline-derived CDR1 and CDR2 are SGDLS and YYNGEE. V was trimmed by 4 bases and J by 7 bases, leaving 18 bases between them. CDR3 in DNA: TGTGCCAGCAGCCCATCGGTAGGGGTGGGGAATGAGCAGTTCTTC. This codes for CASSPSVGVGNEQFF.

This chain connects TRBV28 to TRBJ2-2; D possibly corresponds to TRBD1 (6 bases). Between the trimmed V and J ends, which lost 2 bases and 4 bases, there was a span of 11 bases. Germline CDR1 MDHEN, CDR2 SYDVKM. The length of the CDR3 is 15 residues. The CDR3 protein is CASSLPRGVTGELFF. The CDR3 bases are TGTGCCAGCAGTTTACCCAGGGGCGTCACCGGGGAGCTGTTTTTT.

The chain links TRBV15 to TRBJ2-2, with 9 positions matching TRBD2. Unmatched junction bases numbered 5, after V lost 1 base and J lost 5 bases. The CDR3 covers 16 residues. Per germline, CDR1 LNHNV and CDR2 YYDKDF (reference sequence). As DNA, the CDR3 is TGTGCCACCAGCAGAGGTGGACTAGCGTTTACCGGGGAGCTGTTTTTT. Protein product: CATSRGGLAFTGELFF. Full variable domain (outside the CDR3, taken from reference TRBV15 and TRBJ2-2): DAMVIQNPRYQVTQFGKPVTLSCSQTLNHNVMYWYQQKSSQAPKLLFHYYDKDFNNEADTPDNFQSRRPNTSFCFLDIRSPGLGDTAMYLCATSRGGLAFTGELFFGEGSRLTVL.

This clone has more than one count but fewer than ten. The chain joins TRBV2 to TRBJ1-2; D is perhaps TRBD1 (5 bases). V dropped 3 bases and J dropped 3 bases, with 14 bases sitting between them. This CDR3 contains 15 residues. Germline V gene sequence: CDR1 SNHLY, CDR2 FYNNEI. The CDR3 region is CASSDVPRGDYGYTF. The CDR3 bases are TGTGCCAGCAGTGATGTCCCCAGAGGGGACTATGGCTACACCTTC.

This chain connects TRBV27 to TRBJ2-7; D might be TRBD1 or TRBD2, each matching 6 bases. V lost 4 bases and J lost 3, with 13 bases in between. This CDR3 spans 14 amino acids. Germline V lookup: CDR1 MNHEY, CDR2 SMNVEV (reference sequence). CDR3 region: CASSSHREVYEQYF. The CDR3, as DNA: TGTGCCAGCAGTTCACACAGGGAGGTCTACGAGCAGTACTTC.

This chain joins TRBV9 and TRBJ2-5; possibly TRBD1 for D (5 bases). V was clipped by 1 base and J by 3 bases, with 7 bases between them. Germline values: CDR1 SGDLS, CDR2 YYNGEE. The CDR3 length is 13 residues. The DNA of the CDR3 is TGTGCCAGCAGCGTATCGACAGAAGAGACCCAGTACTTC. As protein: CASSVSTEETQYF. The full variable domain, with the rest looked up from reference TRBV9 and TRBJ2-5, is DSGVTQTPKHLITATGQRVTLRCSPRSGDLSVYWYQQSLDQGLQFLIQYYNGEERAKGNILERFSAQQFPDLHSELNLSSLELGDSALYFCASSVSTEETQYFGPGTRLLVL.

The chain employs TRBV18 and TRBJ2-2, with a tentative D call TRBD1 (6 bases). The CDR3 has 19 residues. Germline V gives CDR1 KGHSH, CDR2 LQKENI. V dropped 6 bases and J dropped 0 bases, with 23 bases sitting between them. This chain's CDR3 is CASSPKAPQGVSNTGELFF. CDR3 coding DNA: TGTGCCAGCTCCCCCAAGGCCCCACAGGGAGTGTCGAACACCGGGGAGCTGTTTTTT.

Details on this clone: The junction departs from the called germline gene at one end, perhaps through a read error. V is TRBV7-7 and J is TRBJ1-2; D remains unclear. Germline V lookup: CDR1 SSHAT, CDR2 FNYEAQ (reference sequence). The CDR3 extends over 16 amino acids. CDR3 sequence: CASSLASGRLNYGYTF. The CDR3 DNA is TGTGCTAGCAGCTTAGCGTCCGGCAGGCTAAACTATGGCTACACCTTC.

V gene TRBV4-2 combines with J gene TRBJ2-5; TRBD2 agrees at 10 bases. Germline values: CDR1 LGHNA, CDR2 YNFKEQ. V was pared by 1 base and J by 0 bases, with 5 bases of the junction left unmatched. This CDR3 is 17 amino acids long. The CDR3 DNA reads as TGTGCCAGCAGCCAAGGCTACGGGACTAGCGACCAAGAGACCCAGTACTTC. It translates to CASSQGYGTSDQETQYF.

This sequence joins TRBV4-2 and TRBJ1-1, with TRBD1 as a possible D gene (6 bases). V dropped 2 bases and J dropped 1 base, with 8 bases sitting between them. CDR3 size: 14 residues. The germline gives CDR1 LGHNA, CDR2 YNFKEQ. As DNA, the CDR3 is TGTGCCAGCAGCCAAAAACAGGGGAACACTGAAGCTTTCTTT. It codes for CASSQKQGNTEAFF.

The J gene is TRBJ2-3, the V gene TRBV5-4; D is perhaps TRBD2 (6 bases). In germline, CDR1 is SGHNT, CDR2 YYREEE (reference sequence). This CDR3 contains 15 residues. V lost 5 bases and J lost 9, with 22 bases in between. The CDR3: CASSLGAGNRVTQYF. CDR3 in DNA: TGTGCCAGCAGTCTGGGAGCGGGCAACCGGGTCACGCAGTATTTT.

This clone was recorded once. This chain joins TRBV11-2 and TRBJ2-1, with TRBD2 identical over 12 bases. CDR1 and CDR2 from the germline V gene are SGHAT and FQNNGV. The CDR3 length is 16 residues. Losses at the gene ends were 2 bases for V and 8 bases for J; bases not matched to a gene: 7. CDR3 sequence reads: CASSLRLAGARDEQFF. The CDR3 nucleotides are TGTGCCAGCAGCTTAAGACTAGCGGGGGCCAGGGATGAGCAGTTCTTC.

The chain uses TRBV7-9 and TRBJ2-5, with 8 bases fitting TRBD2. Trimming at V came to 5 bases and at J to 1 base, leaving 6 bases not matched to a gene. The CDR3 has 15 residues. The germline V gene has CDR1 SEHNR and CDR2 FQNEAQ (reference sequence). As DNA, the CDR3 is TGTGCCAGCAGCCACGGACTAGCCACCCAAGAGACCCAGTACTTC. Translated, it gives CASSHGLATQETQYF.

The V and J genes are TRBV27 and TRBJ2-7, with 9 bases aligning to TRBD2. V shed 7 bases and J 6 bases; nucleotides not matched to a gene: 7. Germline CDR1 reads MNHEY; CDR2 reads SMNVEV (reference sequence). This CDR3 has 13 amino acids. The CDR3 nucleotides read TGTGCCAGCAAGGCTAGCGGGAAGGGCGAGCAGTACTTC. It encodes CASKASGKGEQYF.

The chain combines TRBV7-2 with TRBJ1-2, with TRBD1 matching 7 bases. Trimming removed 0 bases from V and 4 bases from J; junction bases left unmatched: 2. This CDR3 has 14 residues. The germline gives CDR1 SGHTA, CDR2 FQGNSA. The CDR3 nucleotides are TGTGCCAGCAGCTTAGCAGGGGGCGGCTATGGCTACACCTTC. Translated, it gives CASSLAGGGYGYTF.

This sequence joins TRBV9 and TRBJ2-2, with D uncertain. CDR1 and CDR2 from the germline V gene are SGDLS and YYNGEE. Between the trimmed V and J ends, which lost 4 bases and 3 bases, there was a span of 7 bases. The CDR3 sequence is 13 residues long. CDR3 region: CASSSSDTGELFF. CDR3 sequence (DNA): TGTGCCAGCAGCTCCAGTGACACCGGGGAGCTGTTTTTT.

This clone has just a few counts. This chain uses TRBV5-1 with TRBJ1-1; D possibly corresponds to TRBD1 (5 bases). CDR3 length: 17 residues. Germline-derived CDR1 and CDR2 are SGHRS and YFSETQ. Trimming left V 4 bases short and J 1 base short, with 20 bases between. Here the CDR3 DNA reads TGCGCCAGCAGCGGGCTGGGGCCGTGGGGGGAGAACACTGAAGCTTTCTTT. Protein sequence: CASSGLGPWGENTEAFF.

This clone has a handful of counts. The chain recombines TRBV2 with TRBJ2-5; D uncertain. Trimming removed 7 bases at V and 4 bases at J, with 10 bases between. Per germline, CDR1 SNHLY and CDR2 FYNNEI. The CDR3 is 12 amino acids. In DNA form, the CDR3 reads TGTGCCAGCACGACCTACCCAGAGACCCAGTACTTC. Translating it yields CASTTYPETQYF.

The chain joins TRBV7-2 to TRBJ2-7; no clear D. Trimming removed 1 base from V and 4 bases from J, with 17 bases in between. This CDR3 is built from 16 residues. The germline gives CDR1 SGHTA, CDR2 FQGNSA. The CDR3 loop reads CASSLDFPEVSYEQYF. CDR3 in DNA: TGTGCCAGCAGCTTAGATTTCCCTGAGGTCAGTTACGAGCAGTACTTC.

The V gene is TRBV28, the J gene TRBJ1-2, with 8 positions matching TRBD1. Germline V gene data show CDR1 as MDHEN and CDR2 as SYDVKM. V shed 4 bases and J 0 bases; nucleotides not matched to a gene: 4. CDR3 length: 15 amino acids. The CDR3 region is CASSSRTGSNYGYTF. The CDR3 region has the DNA TGTGCCAGCAGTTCCCGGACAGGGTCTAACTATGGCTACACCTTC.

The rearrangement joins TRBV28 to TRBJ2-1; D call uncertain. CDR1 is MDHEN, CDR2 SYDVKM, per germline. V lost 1 base to trimming and J lost 4 bases, with 8 bases between them. The CDR3 has 14 amino acids. CDR3: CASSLSLQYNEQFF. The CDR3 DNA is TGTGCCAGCAGTTTATCCCTCCAGTACAATGAGCAGTTCTTC.

The chain combines TRBV7-9 with TRBJ1-4; TRBD1 might be the D (6 bases). This CDR3 has 14 residues. The V end lost 5 bases, the J end lost 4 bases, and 11 bases lay between the germline ends. Looked up from germline, CDR1 is SEHNR and CDR2 is FQNEAQ (reference sequence). The CDR3 loop is CASSPGVINEKLFF. For the CDR3, the DNA is TGTGCCAGCAGCCCAGGGGTGATTAATGAAAAACTGTTTTTT.

This rearrangement joins TRBV5-4 to TRBJ1-2, with 7 bases fitting TRBD1. The CDR3 is 14 amino acids. Per germline, CDR1 SGHNT and CDR2 YYREEE (reference sequence). V gave up 4 bases and J gave up 6 bases; unmatched junction bases: 9. CDR3: CASSPQTGSDGYTF. For the CDR3, the DNA is TGTGCCAGCAGCCCACAGACAGGGTCGGATGGCTACACCTTC.

V and J are TRBV15 and TRBJ1-1; TRBD1 matches at 12 bases. The V and J ends lost 5 bases and 4 bases, in that order; junction bases with no gene match: 8. The length of the CDR3 is 16 residues. Germline V gives CDR1 LNHNV, CDR2 YYDKDF (reference sequence). For the CDR3, the DNA is TGTGCCACCAGCGGCCGGGACAGGGGGCTAAGCACTGAAGCTTTCTTT. Translating it yields CATSGRDRGLSTEAFF.

This chain joins TRBV2 and TRBJ2-3, with 8 bases fitting TRBD2. Germline V gene sequence: CDR1 SNHLY, CDR2 FYNNEI. The CDR3 loop spans 14 amino acids. J was trimmed by 4 bases and V by 4 bases; bases with no gene match: 4. The CDR3 sequence: CASSVVTSADTQYF. CDR3 bases: TGTGCCAGCAGTGTCGTGACTAGCGCAGATACGCAGTATTTT.

The chain employs TRBV19 and TRBJ1-1; D unclear. This CDR3 comprises 15 residues. V was pared by 4 bases and J by 0 bases, with 12 bases between. From germline, CDR1 is LNHDA and CDR2 SQIVND (reference sequence). In DNA, the CDR3 is TGTGCCAGTAGTACACCCTTGGGCTTGAACACTGAAGCTTTCTTT. It is translated as CASSTPLGLNTEAFF. Combining the CDR3 with reference TRBV19 and TRBJ1-1 gives the whole variable domain DGGITQSPKYLFRKEGQNVTLSCEQNLNHDAMYWYRQDPGQGLRLIYYSQIVNDFQKGDIAEGYSVSREKKESFPLTVTSAQKNPTAFYLCASSTPLGLNTEAFFGQGTRLTVV.